This TCR beta chain stems from a study of shared clonotypes between healthy human individuals. The germline gives CDR1 SGDLS, CDR2 YYNGEE. The CDR3 has 15 amino acids. V was pared by 0 bases and J by 6 bases, with 15 bases between. Per sorted-subset replicate PCR, input was approximately 0.2 ug DNA, representing around 30,000 T cell genomes. Measured with immunoSEQ multiplex PCR; TCRdb has only the in-frame clones, and not every one. The repertoire holds over a million clones, with about four fifths as singletons. Sequences were obtained from memory CD4+ T cells from PBMCs. Subset in this sample: CD45RA-negative fraction. The TCR sequence derives from a man younger than 35 in good health. Some clones in this sample may be carry-over from other donors' samples. The chain carries TRBV9 and TRBJ1-2; D unresolved. This CDR3 reads CASSVDLRQIDGYTF. CDR3 bases: TGTGCCAGCAGCGTAGATCTCCGGCAGATAGATGGCTACACCTTC. Filled out from reference TRBV9 and TRBJ1-2, the complete variable domain reads DSGVTQTPKHLITATGQRVTLRCSPRSGDLSVYWYQQSLDQGLQFLIQYYNGEERAKGNILERFSAQQFPDLHSELNLSSLELGDSALYFCASSVDLRQIDGYTFGSGTRLTVV.